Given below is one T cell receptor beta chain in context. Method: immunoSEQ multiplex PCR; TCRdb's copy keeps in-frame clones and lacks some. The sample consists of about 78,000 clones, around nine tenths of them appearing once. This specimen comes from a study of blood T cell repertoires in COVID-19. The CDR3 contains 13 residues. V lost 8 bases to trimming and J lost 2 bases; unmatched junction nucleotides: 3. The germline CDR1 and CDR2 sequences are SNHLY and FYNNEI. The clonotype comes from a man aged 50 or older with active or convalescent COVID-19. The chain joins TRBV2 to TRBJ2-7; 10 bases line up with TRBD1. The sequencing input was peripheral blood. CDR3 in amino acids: CASGGQGPYEQYF. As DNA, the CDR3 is TGTGCCAGCGGGGGACAGGGGCCCTACGAGCAGTACTTC.